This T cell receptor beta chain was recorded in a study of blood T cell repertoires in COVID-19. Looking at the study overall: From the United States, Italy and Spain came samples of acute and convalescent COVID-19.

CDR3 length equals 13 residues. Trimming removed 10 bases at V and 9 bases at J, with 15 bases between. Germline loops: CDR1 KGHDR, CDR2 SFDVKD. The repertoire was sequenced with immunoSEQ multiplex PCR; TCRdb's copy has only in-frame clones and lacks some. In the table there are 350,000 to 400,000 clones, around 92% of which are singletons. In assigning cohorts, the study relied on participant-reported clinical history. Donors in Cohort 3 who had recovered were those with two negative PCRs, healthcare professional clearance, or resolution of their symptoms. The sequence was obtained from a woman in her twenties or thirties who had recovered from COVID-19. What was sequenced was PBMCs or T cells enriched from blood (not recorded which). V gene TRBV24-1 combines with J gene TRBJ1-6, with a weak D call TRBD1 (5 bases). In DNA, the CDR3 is TGTGCCACTGCGGCAGGGCAGGGTTCACCCCTCCACTTT. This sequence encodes CATAAGQGSPLHF.